The 3 T cell receptor beta chains given below trace back to one sample, sequenced in a study of CD8+ T cells in alopecia areata. RNA extraction and reverse transcription yielded cDNA as sequencing template. Profiled with immunoSEQ multiplex PCR; TCRdb holds only in-frame clones, not every one. The sample records about 60,000 clones, approximately 44% being singletons. Treatment specified: oral pan-JAK inhibitor, 5-10 mg twice daily. The input for sequencing was CD8+ T cells sorted from blood, taken at approximately week 36, from a patient treated with tofacitinib. The receptors were gathered from a human donor with alopecia areata.

The J gene is TRBJ1-1, the V gene TRBV29-1; tentative D call: TRBD1 (5 bases). This CDR3 contains 14 residues. CDR1 and CDR2 (germline): SQVTM, ANQGSEA. Deletions cut 4 bases from V and 4 bases from J, with 16 bases between. The CDR3 loop is CSVALGEMSTEAFF. The CDR3 DNA reads as TGCAGCGTTGCTTTGGGGGAGATGAGCACTGAAGCTTTCTTT. Full variable domain (remainder filled in from reference TRBV29-1 and TRBJ1-1): SAVISQKPSRDICQRGTSLTIQCQVDSQVTMMFWYRQQPGQSLTLIATANQGSEATYESGFVIDKFPISRPNLTFSTLTVSNMSPEDSSIYLCSVALGEMSTEAFFGQGTRLTVV.

A few counts support this clone. This chain joins TRBV5-4 and TRBJ1-1, with TRBD1 identical over 7 bases. The trim removed 4 bases at V and 7 bases at J, leaving 1 base unmatched. The germline CDR1 and CDR2 sequences are SGHNT and YYREEE (reference sequence). The CDR3 spans 11 residues. The CDR3, as DNA: TGTGCCAGCAGCCAGGGGGTTGAAGCTTTCTTT. Translation gives CASSQGVEAFF.

This chain links TRBV30 with TRBJ2-7; TRBD1 might be the D (6 bases). Germline CDR1 and CDR2: GTSNPN and SVGIG (reference sequence). Trimming removed 1 base from V and 5 bases from J, with 15 bases in between. This CDR3 is 14 amino acids long. The CDR3 region is CAWSAVRGRDEQYF. The DNA of the CDR3 is TGTGCCTGGAGTGCGGTCAGGGGAAGGGACGAGCAGTACTTC.